The 2 T cell receptor beta chains given below trace back to one sample, sequenced in a study of T cells in Graves' hyperthyroidism and ophthalmopathy. RNA transcripts served as the template for amplifying TCR beta CDR3 regions. Primed by the HTBI set, a first-round RT-PCR was run on the TCR CDR3. TCRdb called the multiplex PCR reads again in MiXCR, with one record for every CDR3 protein. The repertoire consists of 250,000 or so distinct CDR3 sequences, with about a sixth occurring once and the leading ten covering around 30%. The material sequenced was blood. These receptors were taken from a woman younger than 30 with Graves' ophthalmopathy.

This clonotype has at least ten counts. This sequence joins TRBV11-2 and TRBJ2-1; 9 nucleotides agree with TRBD1. Trimming removed 5 bases from V and 2 bases from J; junction bases left unmatched: 7. Germline lookup yields CDR1 SGHAT and CDR2 FQNNGV. This CDR3 has 16 amino acids. Here the CDR3 reads CASSGTGTGTYNEQFF. As DNA, the CDR3 is TGTGCCAGCAGCGGAACCGGGACAGGGACCTACAATGAGCAGTTCTTC.

The V gene is TRBV5-6, the J gene TRBJ2-7; 9 bases are a match to TRBD2. Germline CDR1 SGHDT, CDR2 YYEEEE. This CDR3 region has 16 residues. With V trimmed by 3 bases and J by 6 bases, 13 bases remained unmatched. The CDR3 spells CASSSYSGLATCEQYF. CDR3 coding DNA: TGTGCCAGCAGCTCTTACTCCGGACTAGCGACGTGCGAGCAGTACTTC.